This paragraph reports one T cell receptor beta chain. Its target is not known. This sample stems from a study of CD8 T cells in Susac syndrome. Sequencing of TCR beta was performed on blood CD8+ T cells and on blood CD4+ T cells. The length of the CDR3 is 16 residues. Germline-derived CDR1 and CDR2 are SGHDT and YYEEEE. Trimming removed 4 bases from V and 4 bases from J; junction bases left unmatched: 10. The RNA input was about 0.45 to 1 ug, and it was reverse transcribed with random hexamers. An immunoSEQ multiplex PCR generated amplified TCR beta CDR3 products spanning 54 Vbeta and 13 Jbeta. TCRdb used MiXCR to reprocess the immunoSEQ multiplex PCR reads, holding one entry per CDR3 protein. The repertoire consists of about 250,000 distinct CDR3 sequences, with roughly 93% occurring once and the leading ten covering around 0.07%. General study findings and limits: The relatively small number of individuals in the TCR sequencing and HLA analysis was acknowledged by the study.

The sequenced sample consisted of CD4+ T cells from PBMCs. The source is a human donor with multiple sclerosis. The chain links TRBV5-6 to TRBJ2-2, with 7 bases lining up with TRBD1. As DNA, the CDR3 is TGTGCCAGCAGCATTCGACAGGGTGGGAGCACCGGGGAGCTGTTTTTT. Residues: CASSIRQGGSTGELFF.